The sequence of this T cell receptor (beta chain) was determined in a study of blood T cells in healthy people across ages. Study results and caveats: In older individuals, TCR beta diversity per million T cells was lower, falling roughly linearly with age.

This CDR3 region has 16 residues. Points on this clonotype: Antigen specificity is unknown.

Then a second PCR, running roughly 7 to 11 cycles, was carried out with a sample-barcoded 5' primer and a J-beta primer mix. TCRdb re-analysed the 5' RACE reads in MiXCR, keeping a single row per CDR3 protein. The sample records roughly 1,800,000 distinct CDR3 sequences, 40% to 55% being singletons. This receptor was taken from a woman in her thirties or forties in good health. V is TRBV1 and J is TRBJ2-3; TRBD2 is taken as the D call from the table, unchecked against the DNA. TRBV1 constitutes a pseudogene. Sequencing was performed on blood. The CDR3 loop is CTSSQEVAVSTDTQYF. CDR3 coding DNA: TGCACCAGCAGCCAAGAAGTAGCGGTAAGCACAGATACGCAGTATTTT.